The sequence of this T cell receptor (beta chain) was determined in a study of shared clonotypes between healthy human individuals. All donors were Caucasian adults living in Nashville, Tennessee. Some clones are missing from TCRdb's copy, which holds only in-frame ones; the method was immunoSEQ multiplex PCR. This sample has 2 million to 2.5 million clones, with roughly 93% found just once. This clone is a singleton in its sample. The sequence came from a man between 18 and 29 years old in good health. Some clones in this sample may be carry-over from other donors' samples. The sample consisted of naive CD4+ T cells from PBMCs. Subset noted: CD45RA+ positively selected.

The CDR3 loop is CASSRNREAYNEQFF. The CDR3 coding sequence is TGTGCCAGCAGCAGAAACCGGGAGGCCTACAATGAGCAGTTCTTC. This chain connects TRBV7-2 to TRBJ2-1; 7 bases align to TRBD2. The germline CDR1 and CDR2 sequences are SGHTA and FQGNSA. The CDR3 runs to 15 residues. V shed 5 bases and J 2 bases; nucleotides not matched to a gene: 6.